These T cell receptor beta chains were read from a single sample in a study of blood T cell repertoires in COVID-19. Produced via immunoSEQ multiplex PCR; TCRdb's table is partial and in-frame only. The sample lists some 170,000 clones; about 90% were seen once. The specimen was PBMCs or T cells enriched from blood (not recorded which). The origin of the receptors is a human donor with acute COVID-19. The donor label of this sample is uncertain. Both conserved end residues are part of each CDR3. D genes are given only for firm matches. Clone size appears in some rows only: once, few, many, or a class for an expanded clone.

D gene,V gene,clone size,J gene,CDR3 protein,CDR3 DNA
TRBD1,TRBV3-1/TRBV3-2,-,TRBJ2-1,CASSHWTGTGKENEQFF,TGTGCCAGCAGCCATTGGACCGGGACAGGGAAGGAAAATGAGCAGTTCTTC
-,TRBV25-1,-,TRBJ1-6,CASSIPGASPLHF,TGTGCCAGCAGTATCCCAGGGGCTTCACCTCTCCACTTT
TRBD1,TRBV19,-,TRBJ2-7,CASSISGTGGYEQYF,TGTGCCAGTAGTATTTCTGGGACAGGGGGCTACGAGCAGTACTTC
TRBD2,TRBV9,-,TRBJ2-5,CASSPRASGAQYQETQYF,TGTGCCAGCAGCCCCAGGGCTAGCGGGGCCCAGTACCAAGAGACCCAGTACTTC
-,TRBV6-5,once,TRBJ2-3,CASSYGLTGTDTQYF,TGTGCCAGCAGTTATGGGCTAACTGGCACAGATACGCAGTATTTT
-,TRBV4-2,-,TRBJ1-2,CASSQVGGINYGYTF,TGTGCCAGCAGCCAAGTAGGAGGGATCAACTATGGCTACACCTTC
TRBD1,TRBV10-1,-,TRBJ1-6,CASSPPLTGDNSPLHF,TGCGCCAGCAGTCCCCCCCTTACAGGGGATAATTCACCCCTCCACTTT
TRBD2,TRBV18,-,TRBJ2-7,CASSPTSGSYEQYF,TGTGCCAGCTCACCAACTAGCGGTTCCTACGAGCAGTACTTC
TRBD1,TRBV6-5,-,TRBJ2-7,CASSSDRQGHEQYF,TGTGCCAGCAGTTCCGATCGACAGGGTCACGAGCAGTACTTC
-,TRBV2,once,TRBJ1-1,CASSEQGYTEAFF,TGTGCCAGCAGTGAACAGGGGTACACTGAAGCTTTCTTT
TRBD2,TRBV30,-,TRBJ2-7,CAWNPGLAGGEQYF,TGTGCCTGGAACCCGGGACTAGCGGGCGGTGAGCAGTACTTC
-,TRBV11-3,once,TRBJ2-1,CASSFRGGEQFF,TGTGCCAGCAGCTTTAGAGGGGGTGAGCAGTTCTTC
-,TRBV6-5,-,TRBJ1-1,CASEGFMNTEAFF,TGTGCCAGCGAGGGATTCATGAACACTGAAGCTTTCTTT
-,TRBV19,-,TRBJ2-6,CASSQGSGANVLTF,TGTGCCAGTAGTCAGGGTTCTGGGGCCAACGTCCTGACTTTC
-,TRBV6-1,-,TRBJ1-5,CASSEAAGAMGNQPQHF,TGTGCCAGCAGTGAAGCGGCGGGGGCGATGGGCAATCAGCCCCAGCATTTT
-,TRBV3-1/TRBV3-2,-,TRBJ1-4,CASSPGVQNEKLFF,TGTGCCAGCAGCCCCGGAGTTCAGAATGAAAAACTGTTTTTT
-,TRBV12-3/TRBV12-4,-,TRBJ1-2,CASSLRGFPGYTF,TGTGCCAGCAGTTTAAGGGGGTTCCCTGGCTACACCTTC
-,TRBV9,-,TRBJ2-7,CASSVVPNGGEQYF,TGTGCCAGCAGCGTAGTCCCCAATGGAGGAGAGCAGTACTTC
-,TRBV15,-,TRBJ2-6,CATSREALTPGANVLTF,TGTGCCACCAGCAGAGAAGCGTTGACCCCTGGGGCCAACGTCCTGACTTTC
TRBD1,TRBV19,-,TRBJ1-1,CASTTGGITEAFF,TGTGCCAGTACAACAGGGGGCATTACTGAAGCTTTCTTT
-,TRBV10-1,-,TRBJ1-3,CASSPRRTDAGNTIYF,TGCGCCAGCAGTCCGAGGAGGACGGACGCTGGAAACACCATATATTTT
-,TRBV11-2,-,TRBJ1-5,CASSLDGMGGYQPQHF,TGTGCCAGCAGCTTAGATGGGATGGGGGGATATCAGCCCCAGCATTTT
TRBD2,TRBV5-1,-,TRBJ2-3,CASSLRGGRDTQYF,TGCGCCAGCAGCTTGCGGGGGGGCAGAGATACGCAGTATTTT
-,TRBV30,-,TRBJ1-1,CAWSGLGVGAFF,TGTGCCTGGAGTGGCCTGGGAGTAGGAGCTTTCTTT
-,TRBV27,-,TRBJ2-3,CASRGGTDTQYF,TGTGCCAGCAGGGGAGGCACAGATACGCAGTATTTT
-,TRBV24-1,-,TRBJ2-3,CATSGGAGDTQYF,TGTGCCACCAGTGGCGGGGCCGGAGATACGCAGTATTTT
-,TRBV19,-,TRBJ1-5,CASTVGGNQPQHF,TGTGCCAGTACCGTCGGTGGCAATCAGCCCCAGCATTTT
TRBD2,TRBV5-4,-,TRBJ2-5,CASSPELAGAQGETQYF,TGTGCCAGCAGCCCCGAACTAGCGGGGGCCCAAGGGGAGACCCAGTACTTC
TRBD1,TRBV30,-,TRBJ2-7,CAWLRQGYSYEQYF,TGTGCCTGGTTGCGACAGGGATACTCCTACGAGCAGTACTTC
-,TRBV10-3,-,TRBJ2-7,CAITMTGPLGNEQYF,TGTGCCATCACTATGACAGGCCCCTTGGGAAACGAGCAGTACTTC
-,TRBV5-6,-,TRBJ1-2,CASSLDSYGYTF,TGTGCCAGCAGCCTGGACAGCTATGGCTACACCTTC
TRBD2,TRBV6-5,-,TRBJ2-7,CASSYDGGNAYEQYF,TGTGCCAGCAGTTACGACGGGGGGAATGCCTACGAGCAGTACTTC
-,TRBV30,-,TRBJ2-7,CAWSLSSYEQYF,TGTGCCTGGAGTTTGAGCTCCTACGAGCAGTACTTC
TRBD2,TRBV14,-,TRBJ2-3,CASSHLLAGDTDTQYF,TGTGCCAGCAGCCACCTACTAGCGGGGGACACAGATACGCAGTATTTT
-,TRBV30,-,TRBJ1-6,CAWSGSNSPLHF,TGTGCCTGGAGTGGGAGTAATTCACCCCTCCACTTT
-,TRBV24-1,-,TRBJ2-3,CATSEPTEPPRGLTQYF,TGTGCCACCAGTGAGCCGACGGAGCCACCGAGAGGGTTGACGCAGTATTTT
TRBD2,TRBV30,-,TRBJ2-3,CAGGTSGGPDTQYF,TGTGCCGGTGGGACTAGCGGGGGACCGGATACGCAGTATTTT
-,TRBV19,once,TRBJ1-2,CASRYCTAGCGYTF,TGTGCCAGTAGGTATTGCACGGCGGGCTGCGGCTACACCTTC
TRBD1,TRBV30,-,TRBJ1-5,CAWSIGGRQPQHF,TGTGCCTGGAGTATAGGGGGCCGTCAGCCCCAGCATTTT
TRBD1,TRBV19,-,TRBJ2-2,CASSIKDRGSVFLRAGELFF,TGTGCCAGTAGTATTAAGGACAGGGGGAGCGTATTTTTGAGGGCCGGGGAGCTGTTTTTT
-,TRBV5-1,once,TRBJ2-6,CASSLGYGSGANVLTF,TGCGCCAGCAGCTTGGGATACGGCTCTGGGGCCAACGTCCTGACTTTC
TRBD2,TRBV2,-,TRBJ2-7,CATGGENSYEQYF,TGTGCCACCGGGGGGGAAAATTCCTACGAGCAGTACTTC
TRBD1,TRBV29-1,-,TRBJ2-1,CSVEGQGGNEQFF,TGCAGCGTGGAGGGACAGGGAGGCAATGAGCAGTTCTTC
TRBD1,TRBV27,-,TRBJ1-2,CASRLRQGFNYTF,TGTGCCAGCAGACTAAGACAGGGGTTCAACTACACCTTC
TRBD2,TRBV5-1,-,TRBJ2-5,CASSPLGIAGGQETQYF,TGCGCCAGCAGCCCCCTAGGGATAGCGGGGGGGCAAGAGACCCAGTACTTC
-,TRBV5-6,-,TRBJ2-1,CASSLRRGNNEQFF,TGTGCCAGCAGCCTTCGAAGGGGAAACAATGAGCAGTTCTTC
TRBD1,TRBV6-4,-,TRBJ2-2,CASSEGSGTGDTGELFF,TGTGCCAGCAGTGAGGGTTCCGGGACAGGGGACACCGGGGAGCTGTTTTTT
TRBD1,TRBV4-1,-,TRBJ2-5,CASSQPGTGFQETQYF,TGCGCCAGCAGCCAACCCGGGACAGGGTTCCAAGAGACCCAGTACTTC
-,TRBV5-6,few,TRBJ2-5,CASSPRVGTAGPPQETQYF,TGTGCCAGCAGCCCCCGGGTCGGGACTGCCGGCCCCCCCCAAGAGACCCAGTACTTC
-,TRBV18,-,TRBJ2-5,CASSPSIRVSETQYF,TGTGCCAGCTCACCCTCGATCAGGGTGTCAGAGACCCAGTACTTC
-,TRBV11-2,-,TRBJ2-7,CASSPLPGSEQYF,TGTGCCAGCAGCCCTCTCCCGGGGTCCGAGCAGTACTTC
TRBD1,TRBV18,-,TRBJ1-4,CASSQGGRNEKLFF,TGTGCCAGCTCACAAGGGGGCAGGAATGAAAAACTGTTTTTT
-,TRBV11-1,-,TRBJ1-1,CASSFKGLREAFF,TGTGCCAGCAGCTTTAAGGGGTTGCGTGAAGCTTTCTTT
-,TRBV10-2,-,TRBJ1-6,CASKGVDSLYNSPLHF,TGCGCCAGCAAGGGAGTGGACAGTCTTTATAATTCACCCCTCCACTTT
-,TRBV5-4,-,TRBJ1-2,CASSSSTGFNYGYTF,TGTGCCAGCAGCTCCTCCACAGGATTTAACTATGGCTACACCTTC